Below are 10 T cell receptor beta chains sequenced from a single sample in a study of T cell responses to AZD1222 COVID-19 vaccine (dated by TCRdb to the early 2020s). Libraries came from the immunoSEQ multiplex PCR assay. TCRdb obtained this table from immuneACCESS and retained in-frame rearrangements with V and J assigned. These tables miss some clones; where compared with another copy, unresolved V genes account for less than half of the shortfall, and the remainder is unexplained. The sample yields roughly 180,000 clones; approximately 94% were counted once. 1.6% of the sample is taken by the ten largest. In light of the paper, this sample's time point label describes: about 28 days (+/-7) after the second vaccine dose. The material was peripheral blood, obtained 28 days after the second AZD1222 dose. These receptor sequences come from an adult who received the AZD1222 COVID-19 vaccine.

This clone has more than one count but fewer than ten. This chain connects TRBV30 to TRBJ2-1; D may be TRBD1 (5 bases). Between the trimmed V and J ends, which lost 2 bases and 6 bases, there was a span of 8 bases. Germline V CDR1 and CDR2: GTSNPN, SVGIG (reference sequence). This CDR3 spans 12 amino acids. CDR3 region: CAWSNRPNEQFF. CDR3 DNA: TGTGCCTGGAGTAACAGGCCCAATGAGCAGTTCTTC.

This chain links TRBV30 with TRBJ1-1; D not resolved. The germline CDR1 and CDR2 sequences are GTSNPN and SVGIG (reference sequence). Trimming took off 3 bases at V and 5 bases at J, with 13 bases between the two ends. The CDR3 consists of 13 residues. The CDR3 bases are TGTGCCTGGAGGGGAATGGGCGGGACTGAAGCTTTCTTT. Translation: CAWRGMGGTEAFF.

V usage is TRBV6-5 and J usage is TRBJ2-7; D gene unclear. Germline V gene lookup returns CDR1 MNHEY and CDR2 SVGAGI. The CDR3 length is 13 residues. V was clipped by 7 bases and J by 3 bases, with 13 bases between them. CDR3 region: CASKLGFNYEQYF. CDR3 coding DNA: TGTGCCAGCAAGTTGGGGTTCAACTACGAGCAGTACTTC.

J is TRBJ2-7 and V is TRBV19, with a weak D call TRBD1 (6 bases). Trimming removed 4 bases from V and 4 bases from J, with 14 bases in between. The CDR3 contains 14 residues. Germline V lookup: CDR1 LNHDA, CDR2 SQIVND (reference sequence). CDR3 nucleotides: TGTGCCAGTAGTACAGTAGGCAGGGGTTACGAGCAGTACTTC. Residues: CASSTVGRGYEQYF.

The chain couples TRBV14 to TRBJ1-4; D is unresolved. V was trimmed by 2 bases and J by 8 bases, leaving 9 bases between them. CDR3 length: 13 residues. Germline loops: CDR1 SGHDN, CDR2 FVKESK. CDR3 sequence (DNA): TGTGCCAGCAGCCAAAAGGGTTACGAAAAACTGTTTTTT. Translation: CASSQKGYEKLFF. Combining the CDR3 with reference TRBV14 and TRBJ1-4 gives the whole variable domain EAGVTQFPSHSVIEKGQTVTLRCDPISGHDNLYWYRRVMGKEIKFLLHFVKESKQDESGMPNNRFLAERTGGTYSTLKVQPAELEDSGVYFCASSQKGYEKLFFGSGTQLSVL.

V usage is TRBV20-1 and J usage is TRBJ2-7; possible D gene TRBD2, 6 bases. Germline V CDR1 and CDR2: DFQATT, SNEGSKA (reference sequence). V lost 6 bases, J lost 7 bases, and 13 bases lay in between. CDR3 length: 11 residues. In DNA form, the CDR3 reads TGCAGTGCAGAGGACCGGGAGGAGCAGTACTTC. Its protein is CSAEDREEQYF.

V usage is TRBV11-2 and J usage is TRBJ2-2; 13 nucleotides match TRBD2. This CDR3 region has 16 residues. V dropped 5 bases and J dropped 7; count of bases not matched to a gene: 7. Per the germline V gene, CDR1 is SGHAT and CDR2 is FQNNGV. The DNA of the CDR3 is TGTGCCAGCAGCCCCGGACTAGCGGGAGAGGACGGGGAGCTGTTTTTT. Its translation: CASSPGLAGEDGELFF.

The rearrangement joins TRBV11-2 to TRBJ2-3, with D tentatively TRBD2 (6 bases). With 5 bases removed from V and 2 bases from J, the gap between germline ends came to 17 bases. The germline V gene encodes CDR1 SGHAT and CDR2 FQNNGV. The CDR3 spans 16 residues. The CDR3 bases are TGTGCCAGCAGCGAGGGACTCCCGGGGACCACAGATACGCAGTATTTT. Translating gives CASSEGLPGTTDTQYF.

The J gene is TRBJ2-1, the V gene TRBV24-1, with 15 bases matching TRBD2. The V gene end was trimmed by 9 bases and the J gene end by 10 bases; junction bases not matched to a gene: 9. This CDR3 comprises 15 residues. From germline, CDR1 is KGHDR and CDR2 SFDVKD. CDR3 loop: CATSGTSGRIEEQFF. In DNA, the CDR3 is TGTGCCACCTCTGGGACTAGCGGGAGGATAGAGGAGCAGTTCTTC.

This clone was found once. The J gene is TRBJ1-1, the V gene TRBV6-5; D might be TRBD1 (5 bases). The CDR3 is 15 residues long. The germline V gene encodes CDR1 MNHEY and CDR2 SVGAGI. The germline V and J ends were trimmed by 6 bases and 4 bases, with 18 bases remaining between them. The CDR3: CASRDTGVVGTEAFF. DNA of the CDR3: TGTGCCAGCAGGGACACCGGGGTCGTGGGCACTGAAGCTTTCTTT.